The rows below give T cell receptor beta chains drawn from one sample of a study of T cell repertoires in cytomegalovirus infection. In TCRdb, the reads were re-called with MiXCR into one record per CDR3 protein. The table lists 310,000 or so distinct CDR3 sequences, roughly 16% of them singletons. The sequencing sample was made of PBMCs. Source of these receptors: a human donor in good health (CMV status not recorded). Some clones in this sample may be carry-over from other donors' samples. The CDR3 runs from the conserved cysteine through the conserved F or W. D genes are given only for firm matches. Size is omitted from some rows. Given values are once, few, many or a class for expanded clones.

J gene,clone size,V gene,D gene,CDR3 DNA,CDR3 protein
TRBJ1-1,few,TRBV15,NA,TGTGCCACCAGCAGTTATGGGCTATCTGGTCGCAACACTGAAGCTTTCTTT,CATSSYGLSGRNTEAFF
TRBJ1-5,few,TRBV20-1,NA,TGCAGTGCTAGAGAGGGGGGATATTACAATCAGCCCCAGCATTTT,CSAREGGYYNQPQHF
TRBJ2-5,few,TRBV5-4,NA,TGTGCCAGCAGCTTGGCCGCTAGCCGTGAGACCCAGTACTTC,CASSLAASRETQYF
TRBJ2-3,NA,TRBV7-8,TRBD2,TGTGCCAGCAGCCCCCCCGGGACTAGCGGGGGGGGGGCCCCGGATACGCAGTATTTT,CASSPPGTSGGGAPDTQYF
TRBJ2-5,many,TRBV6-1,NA,TGTGCCAGCAGTTCTATGAGGGGGTACCAAGAGACCCAGTACTTC,CASSSMRGYQETQYF
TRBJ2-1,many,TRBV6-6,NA,TGTGCCAGCTTCCCCCCAGGCAGGGGAATCACCTACAATGAGCAGTTCTTC,CASFPPGRGITYNEQFF
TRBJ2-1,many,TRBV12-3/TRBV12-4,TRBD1,TGTGCCAGCAGTCAACGCGGACAGGCGTCCTACAATGAGCAGTTCTTC,CASSQRGQASYNEQFF
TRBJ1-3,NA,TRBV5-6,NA,TGTGCCAGCAGCGGGGAGTGGCAGGGGCGGTCTGGAAACACCATATATTTT,CASSGEWQGRSGNTIYF
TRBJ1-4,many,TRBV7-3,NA,TGTGCCAGCAGCTTAGCCAGAGCAACTAATGAAAAACTGTTTTTT,CASSLARATNEKLFF
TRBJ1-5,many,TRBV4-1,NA,TGCGCCAGCAGCCCAATATTAAATCAGCCCCAGCATTTT,CASSPILNQPQHF
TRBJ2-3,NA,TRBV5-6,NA,TGTGCCAGCAGCTTGCGTACAGGACCCACAGATACGCAGTATTTT,CASSLRTGPTDTQYF
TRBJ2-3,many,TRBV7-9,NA,TGTGCCAGCAGCTGGGACACAGATACGCAGTATTTT,CASSWDTDTQYF
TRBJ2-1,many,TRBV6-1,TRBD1,TGTGCCAGCAGGGCTGACAGGGTCGGTGAGCAGTTCTTC,CASRADRVGEQFF
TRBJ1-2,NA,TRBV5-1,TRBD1,TGCGCCAGCAGGGAGACAGGGAGCGGTGGCTACACCTTC,CASRETGSGGYTF
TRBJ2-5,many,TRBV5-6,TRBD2,TGTGCCAGCAGCCCAAGGGCGGGACTAGTGGGACTACGAGAGACCCAGTACTTC,CASSPRAGLVGLRETQYF
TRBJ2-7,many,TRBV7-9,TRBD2,TGTGCCAGCAGCTTAGTGGCGGGGGGGTTCTACGAGCAGTACTTC,CASSLVAGGFYEQYF
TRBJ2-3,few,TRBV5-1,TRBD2,TGCGCCAGCAGCTTGCCTAGCGGAACTAGCACAGATACGCAGTATTTT,CASSLPSGTSTDTQYF
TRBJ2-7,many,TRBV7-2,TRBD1,TGTGCCAGCAGGGGGGACAGCTACGAGCAGTACTTC,CASRGDSYEQYF
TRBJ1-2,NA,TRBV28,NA,TGTGCCAGCAGGGCCCCGGGACTTAACTATGGCTACACCTTC,CASRAPGLNYGYTF
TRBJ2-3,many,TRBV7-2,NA,TGTGCCAGCAGCTTAGAGGTTCTAGATACGCAGTATTTT,CASSLEVLDTQYF
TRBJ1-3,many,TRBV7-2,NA,TGTGCCAGCAGCTTAGACGGAACTGGAAACACCATATATTTT,CASSLDGTGNTIYF
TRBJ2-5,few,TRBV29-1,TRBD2,TGCAGCGTTGAAGGGGGGGGAGAGACCCAGTACTTC,CSVEGGGETQYF
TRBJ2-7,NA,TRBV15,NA,TGTGCCACCAGCAGACAGGGGCAAGAGCAGTACTTC,CATSRQGQEQYF
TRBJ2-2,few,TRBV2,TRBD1,TGTGCCAGCAGGCCGACAGGGATCCTCACCGGGGAGCTGTTTTTT,CASRPTGILTGELFF
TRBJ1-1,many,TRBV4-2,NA,TGTGCCAGCAGCCGGGGGGGGGTCCCGGAAGCTTTCTTT,CASSRGGVPEAFF
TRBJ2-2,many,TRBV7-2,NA,TGTGCCAGCAGCTTAGCCAGGGAGCTGTTTTTT,CASSLARELFF
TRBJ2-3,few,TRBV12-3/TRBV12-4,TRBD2,TGTGCCAGCAGCTTCCCGCTAGCGGGGGGTTCTGATACGCAGTATTTT,CASSFPLAGGSDTQYF
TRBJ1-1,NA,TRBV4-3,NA,TGCGCCAGCAGCTCAGACCCCCGGGGAAGCACTGAAGCTTTCTTT,CASSSDPRGSTEAFF
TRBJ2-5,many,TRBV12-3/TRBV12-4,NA,TGTGCCAGCAGTTACACCGATCCAGAGACCCAGTACTTC,CASSYTDPETQYF
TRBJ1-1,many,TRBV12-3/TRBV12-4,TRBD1,TGTGCCAGCAGTCCGCGGGACAGGGAGAACACTGAAGCTTTCTTT,CASSPRDRENTEAFF
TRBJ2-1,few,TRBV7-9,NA,TGTGCCAGCAGCTTAGGAGCGGCAGTTCGTGTAAGGAATGAGCAGTTCTTC,CASSLGAAVRVRNEQFF
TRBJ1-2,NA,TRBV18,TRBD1,TGTGCCAGCTCATTCCGGGACAGTGCTGGCTACACCTTC,CASSFRDSAGYTF
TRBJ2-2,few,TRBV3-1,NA,TGTGCCAGCAGCCAACCCCGAGGGGTAGCCACCGGGGAGCTGTTTTTT,CASSQPRGVATGELFF
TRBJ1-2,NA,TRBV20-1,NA,TGCAGTGCTAGACGACGACCCAGGGGATCCTCCTATGGCTACACCTTC,CSARRRPRGSSYGYTF
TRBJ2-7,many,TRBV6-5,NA,TGTGCCAGCACAGGGATGGGGGAGCAGTACTTC,CASTGMGEQYF
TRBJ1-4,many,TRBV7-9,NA,TGTGCCAGCAGCCCAAACACGCCAAGGTTTGGAGAAAAACTGTTTTTT,CASSPNTPRFGEKLFF
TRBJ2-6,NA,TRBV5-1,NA,TGCGCCAGCAGCTTGCAGCCATCGGCTGGGGCCAACGTCCTGACTTTC,CASSLQPSAGANVLTF
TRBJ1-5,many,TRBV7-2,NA,TGTGCCAGCAGCCCGACCGCACAGGGACGGGAGCCCCAGCATTTT,CASSPTAQGREPQHF
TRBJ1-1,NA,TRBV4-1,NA,TGCGCCAGCAGCCTAGAGATGACGGTCATGAACACTGAAGCTTTCTTT,CASSLEMTVMNTEAFF
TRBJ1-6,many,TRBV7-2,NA,TGTGCCAGCAGCTTACAAGGGGTTCTTAATTCACCCCTCCACTTT,CASSLQGVLNSPLHF
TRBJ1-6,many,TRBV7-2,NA,TGTGCCAGCAGCCCACGACAAGATAATTCACCCCTCCACTTT,CASSPRQDNSPLHF
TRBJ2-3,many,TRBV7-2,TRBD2,TGTGCCAGCAGCCTCGGCGGGGTAGCGGGAGAAGATACGCAGTATTTT,CASSLGGVAGEDTQYF
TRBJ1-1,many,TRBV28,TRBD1,TGTGCCAGCAGTTCACCCGGGACAGCAAAAATGAACACTGAAGCTTTCTTT,CASSSPGTAKMNTEAFF
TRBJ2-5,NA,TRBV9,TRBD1,TGTGCCAGCAGCACCGGACAGGTCCCCGAGACCCAGTACTTC,CASSTGQVPETQYF
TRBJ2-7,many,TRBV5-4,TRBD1,TGTGCCAGCAGCTGGGGACAGGGGGCTTCCTACGAGCAGTACTTC,CASSWGQGASYEQYF
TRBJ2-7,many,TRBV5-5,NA,TGTGCCAGCAGCCCTCGAGCCAGGGACGGAGTCTACGAGCAGTACTTC,CASSPRARDGVYEQYF
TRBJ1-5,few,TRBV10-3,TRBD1,TGTGCCATCAGTGCCGCCACCGGGACAGAGAATAGCAATCAGCCCCAGCATTTT,CAISAATGTENSNQPQHF
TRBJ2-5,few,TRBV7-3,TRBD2,TGTGCCAGCAGCTTAAGAGCTAGCGGGGACCAAGAGACCCAGTACTTC,CASSLRASGDQETQYF
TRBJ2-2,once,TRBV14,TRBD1,TGTGCCAGCAGCCAGGGACGGACAGGGGAAAGGACCGGGGAGCTGTTTTTT,CASSQGRTGERTGELFF
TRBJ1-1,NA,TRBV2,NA,TGTGCCAGCAGTGTCGAGGCAGGGAGAATGAACACTGAAGCTTTCTTT,CASSVEAGRMNTEAFF
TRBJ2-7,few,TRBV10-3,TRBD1,TGTGCCATTAGCCTAGGGGACAGGCAAGGCCACGAGCAGTACTTC,CAISLGDRQGHEQYF
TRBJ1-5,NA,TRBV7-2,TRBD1,TGTGCCAGCAGCTTAGCCGGGACAGGGGAGCCCCAGCATTTT,CASSLAGTGEPQHF
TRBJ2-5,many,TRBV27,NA,TGTGCCAGCAGTTCCGCCACCTACCAAGAGACCCAGTACTTC,CASSSATYQETQYF
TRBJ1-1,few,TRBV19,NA,TGTGCCAGTAGGATCTGGACGTTTGGGACTGAAGCTTTCTTT,CASRIWTFGTEAFF